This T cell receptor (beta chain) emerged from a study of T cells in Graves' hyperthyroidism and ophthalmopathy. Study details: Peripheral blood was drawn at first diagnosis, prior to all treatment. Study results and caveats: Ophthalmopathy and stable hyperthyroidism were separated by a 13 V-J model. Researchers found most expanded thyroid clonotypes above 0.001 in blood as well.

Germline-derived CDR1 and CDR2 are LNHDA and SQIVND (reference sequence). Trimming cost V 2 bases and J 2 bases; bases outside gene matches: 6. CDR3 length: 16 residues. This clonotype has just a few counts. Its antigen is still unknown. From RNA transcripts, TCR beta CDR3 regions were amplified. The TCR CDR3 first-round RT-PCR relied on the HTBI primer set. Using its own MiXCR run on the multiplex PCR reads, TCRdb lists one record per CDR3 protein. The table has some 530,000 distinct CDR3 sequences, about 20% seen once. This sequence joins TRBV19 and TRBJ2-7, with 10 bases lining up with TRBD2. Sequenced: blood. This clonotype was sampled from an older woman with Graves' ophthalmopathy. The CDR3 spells CASSITVLAGTYEQYF. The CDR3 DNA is TGTGCCAGTAGTATAACGGTACTAGCGGGAACCTACGAGCAGTACTTC. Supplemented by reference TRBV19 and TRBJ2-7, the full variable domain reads DGGITQSPKYLFRKEGQNVTLSCEQNLNHDAMYWYRQDPGQGLRLIYYSQIVNDFQKGDIAEGYSVSREKKESFPLTVTSAQKNPTAFYLCASSITVLAGTYEQYFGPGTRLTVT.